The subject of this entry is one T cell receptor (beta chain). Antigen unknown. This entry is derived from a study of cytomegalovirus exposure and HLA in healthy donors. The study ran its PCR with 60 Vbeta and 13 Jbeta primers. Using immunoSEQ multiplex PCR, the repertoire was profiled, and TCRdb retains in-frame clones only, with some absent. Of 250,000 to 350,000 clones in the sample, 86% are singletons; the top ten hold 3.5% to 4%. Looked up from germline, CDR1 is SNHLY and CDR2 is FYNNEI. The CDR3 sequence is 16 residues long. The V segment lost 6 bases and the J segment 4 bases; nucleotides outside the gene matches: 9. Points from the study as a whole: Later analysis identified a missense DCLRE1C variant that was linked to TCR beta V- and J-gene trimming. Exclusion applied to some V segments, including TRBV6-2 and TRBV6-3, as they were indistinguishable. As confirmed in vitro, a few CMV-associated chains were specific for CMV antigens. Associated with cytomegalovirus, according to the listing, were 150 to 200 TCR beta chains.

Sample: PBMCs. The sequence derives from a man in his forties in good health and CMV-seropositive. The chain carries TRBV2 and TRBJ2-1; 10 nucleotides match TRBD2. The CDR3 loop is CASRALTSGNYNEQFF. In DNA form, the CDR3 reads TGTGCCAGCAGAGCACTTACTAGCGGGAATTACAATGAGCAGTTCTTC. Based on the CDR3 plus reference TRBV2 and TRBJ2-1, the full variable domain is EPEVTQTPSHQVTQMGQEVILRCVPISNHLYFYWYRQILGQKVEFLVSFYNNEISEKSEIFDDQFSVERPDGSNFTLKIRSTKLEDSAMYFCASRALTSGNYNEQFFGPGTRLTVL.